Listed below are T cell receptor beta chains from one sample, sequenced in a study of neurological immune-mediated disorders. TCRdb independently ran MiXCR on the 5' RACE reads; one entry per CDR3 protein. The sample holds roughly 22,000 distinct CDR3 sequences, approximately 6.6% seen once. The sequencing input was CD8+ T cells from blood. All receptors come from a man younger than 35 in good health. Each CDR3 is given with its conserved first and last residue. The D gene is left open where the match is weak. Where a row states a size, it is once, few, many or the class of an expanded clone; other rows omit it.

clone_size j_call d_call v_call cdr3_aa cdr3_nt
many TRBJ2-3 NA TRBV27 CASSNSLRTDTQYF TGTGCCAGCAGTAATTCGTTACGCACAGATACGCAGTATTTT
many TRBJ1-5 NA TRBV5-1 CASSLAGANQPQHF TGCGCCAGCAGCTTGGCAGGGGCCAATCAGCCCCAGCATTTT
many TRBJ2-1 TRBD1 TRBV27 CASSLYPGTDNEQFF TGTGCCAGCAGTTTATACCCCGGGACAGACAATGAGCAGTTCTTC
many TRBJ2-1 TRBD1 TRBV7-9 CASSDLGQGALGEQFF TGTGCCAGCAGCGACCTAGGACAGGGGGCGTTAGGTGAGCAGTTCTTC
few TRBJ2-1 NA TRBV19 CASSPQTRGHNEQFF TGTGCCAGTAGCCCACAGACCAGAGGGCACAATGAGCAGTTCTTC
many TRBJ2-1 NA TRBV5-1 CASREQGNNEQFF TGCGCCAGCAGAGAACAGGGAAACAATGAGCAGTTCTTC
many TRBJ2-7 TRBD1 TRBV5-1 CASSVGQSYEQYF TGCGCCAGCAGCGTGGGACAGAGCTACGAGCAGTACTTC
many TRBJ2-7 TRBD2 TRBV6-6 CASSDGGALGEQYF TGTGCCAGCAGTGACGGGGGGGCCTTAGGCGAGCAGTACTTC
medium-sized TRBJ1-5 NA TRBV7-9 CASSKEGGQPQHF TGTGCCAGCAGCAAAGAAGGGGGACAGCCCCAGCATTTT
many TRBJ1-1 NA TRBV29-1 CSVGGLETEAFF TGCAGCGTTGGTGGGTTGGAGACTGAAGCTTTCTTT
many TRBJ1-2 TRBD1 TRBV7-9 CASSPPGTGESYTF TGTGCCAGCAGCCCCCCGGGGACAGGGGAGAGCTACACCTTC
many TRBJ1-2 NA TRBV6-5 CATTPGGGAYGYTF TGTGCCACCACGCCGGGGGGGGGCGCCTATGGCTACACCTTC
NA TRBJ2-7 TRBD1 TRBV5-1 CASSLCQGATYEQYF TGCGCCAGCAGCTTATGTCAGGGGGCTACCTACGAGCAGTACTTT
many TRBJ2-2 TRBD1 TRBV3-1 CASSPYGTGSNTGELFF TGTGCCAGCAGCCCTTACGGGACAGGGTCGAACACCGGGGAGCTGTTTTTT
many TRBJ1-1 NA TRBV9 CASSEGTDTEAFF TGTGCCAGCAGCGAAGGAACGGACACTGAAGCTTTCTTT
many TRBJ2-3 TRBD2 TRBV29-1 CSLHGGAFTDTQYF TGCAGCCTTCACGGGGGGGCCTTCACAGATACGCAGTATTTT
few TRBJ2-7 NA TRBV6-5 CANSTQGGSYEQYF TGTGCCAACAGCACGCAGGGGGGCTCCTACGAGCAGTACTTC
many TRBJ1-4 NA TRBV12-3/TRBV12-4 CASSFADEKLFF TGTGCCAGCAGTTTCGCAGATGAAAAACTGTTTTTT
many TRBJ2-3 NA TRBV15 CATAWGAVTDTQYF TGTGCCACCGCCTGGGGGGCAGTAACAGATACGCAGTATTTT
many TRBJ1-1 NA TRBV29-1 CSARNTEAFF TGCAGCGCCAGGAACACTGAAGCTTTCTTT
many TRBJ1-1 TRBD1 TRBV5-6 CASSLMIETGGRIPEAFF TGTGCCAGCAGCTTGATGATCGAAACAGGGGGCAGGATCCCTGAAGCTTTCTTT